These 15 T cell receptor beta chains were sequenced from one sample in a study of tumor-infiltrating lymphocytes in primary liver carcinoma. Between roughly 17 and 31 mg of unsorted bulk tissue served as the source from which RNA and DNA were co-extracted. A primer in the constant region served to generate TCR beta cDNA from approximately 500 ng of total RNA. Investigators got TCR beta libraries out of three nested multiplex PCR rounds, done with slightly modified ARM-PCR. Two initial PCR rounds of around 10 cycles each paired TRBV1-TRBV30 forward primers with a C-beta reverse primer. TCRdb redid the calling of the multiplex PCR reads with MiXCR, one entry per CDR3 protein. The top ten hold about 25% of the sample, which has around 80,000 distinct CDR3 sequences, 69% seen once. Material: tumor-adjacent normal liver tissue. The origin of the receptors is a middle-aged man with primary liver carcinoma and hepatitis B virus infection.

This clonotype came up a few times. The chain links TRBV12-3 or TRBV12-4 to TRBJ1-5; 9 bases fit TRBD1. The CDR3 has 16 amino acids. V was pared by 5 bases and J by 6 bases, with 11 bases of the junction left unmatched. This CDR3 is CASSPSGQGRAQPQHF. In DNA, the CDR3 is TGTGCCAGCAGTCCCTCAGGACAGGGGAGAGCTCAGCCCCAGCATTTT.

Of note for this clonotype: This CDR3 is missing its conserved last phenylalanine or tryptophan, likely due to a read error. The V gene is TRBV4-1, the J gene TRBJ1-4; D is uncertain. The CDR3 has 16 amino acids. Germline V gene data show CDR1 as MGHRA and CDR2 as YSYEKL. The CDR3 protein is CASSQDGGGDNEKLFS. CDR3 DNA sequence: TGTGCCAGCAGCCAAGACGGAGGTGGGGATAATGAAAAACTGTTTTCC.

Comments on this clonotype: The CDR3 ends on some other residue instead of the conserved phenylalanine or tryptophan, so this is likely a read error. The chain has TRBV11-1 and TRBJ2-1; TRBD2 aligns across 8 bases. The CDR3 is 19 residues long. Per the germline V gene, CDR1 is SGHAT and CDR2 is FQDESV (reference sequence). CDR3 coding DNA: TGTGCCAGCAGCCCTCCCCTTGCTAGCGGGTTTAGCTCCTACTATGAGCAGTTCCTC. Residues: CASSPPLASGFSSYYEQFL.

The chain is built from TRBV29-1 and TRBJ1-1, with TRBD1 matching over 8 bases. The V gene end was trimmed by 7 bases and the J gene end by 11 bases; junction bases not matched to a gene: 24. The germline V gene encodes CDR1 SQVTM and CDR2 ANQGSEA. This CDR3 comprises 16 residues. CDR3 in DNA: TGCAGCGGGATAGGTGGGTCAGGGGGCATACACACTAAGGCTTTCTTT. Translated, it gives CSGIGGSGGIHTKAFF. The full variable domain, its missing parts supplied by reference TRBV29-1 and TRBJ1-1, is SAVISQKPSRDICQRGTSLTIQCQVDSQVTMMFWYRQQPGQSLTLIATANQGSEATYESGFVIDKFPISRPNLTFSTLTVSNMSPEDSSIYLCSGIGGSGGIHTKAFFGQGTRLTVV.

With regard to this clonotype: A much larger clone lies one base from this, so it may be a read error. The rearrangement joins TRBV11-2 to TRBJ2-5, with D possibly matching TRBD1 (6 bases). The germline CDR1 and CDR2 sequences are SGHAT and FQNNGV. V lost 8 bases and J lost 3, with 13 bases in between. This CDR3 has 13 amino acids. The CDR3 protein is CASWRQVKETQYF. The DNA of the CDR3 is TGTGCCAGCTGGCGACAGGTCAAAGAGACCCAGTACTTC.

Turning to this clonotype: One junction end does not reproduce the germline sequence, and a read error may be involved. The V gene is TRBV11-2, the J gene TRBJ2-5; D is perhaps TRBD2 (5 bases). The CDR3 is 18 amino acids. Germline CDR1 reads SGHAT; CDR2 reads FQNNGV. CDR3 coding DNA: TGTGCCGGCAGCTTAGCGAGGCTGACCCTGGGAAAAAAAGAGACCCAGTACTTC. Translating it yields CAGSLARLTLGKKETQYF.

Regarding this clonotype: Possible read error: a much larger clone is one base away. The chain combines TRBV24-1 with TRBJ1-2; D is perhaps TRBD1 (6 bases). The V end lost 6 bases, the J end lost 8 bases, and 12 bases lay between the germline ends. CDR3 length: 12 residues. Per germline, CDR1 KGHDR and CDR2 SFDVKD. The CDR3 DNA reads TGTGCCACCAGTACTGGGGGCTGGGGCTACACCTTC. Amino acids: CATSTGGWGYTF.

Turning to this clonotype: No conserved phenylalanine or tryptophan is present at the end of the CDR3, so a read error is the likely explanation. This chain links TRBV29-1 with TRBJ2-7; 7 bases are a match to TRBD1. Germline assignment: CDR1 SQVTM and CDR2 ANQGSEA. J was trimmed by 5 bases and V by 0 bases; bases with no gene match: 10. CDR3 size: 15 residues. DNA of the CDR3: TGCAGCGTTGAAGAGCGAAAGACAGGGATAAACGAGCAGTACTAC. Protein: CSVEERKTGINEQYY.

This clonotype was detected ten times or more. The V gene is TRBV4-1, the J gene TRBJ2-1; tentative D call: TRBD2 (5 bases). The V gene's germline CDR1 is MGHRA and CDR2 YSYEKL. Trimming took 3 bases from V and 3 from J, leaving 18 bases between them. This CDR3 is built from 17 residues. The chain's CDR3 is CASSHLTASRFYNEQFF. CDR3 sequence (DNA): TGCGCCAGCAGCCACCTAACAGCTAGCCGATTCTACAATGAGCAGTTCTTC.

Of note for this clonotype: The junction differs from germline at one of its ends, possibly a read error. This chain connects TRBV4-2 to TRBJ2-7, with 7 bases that match TRBD2. Germline V gene sequence: CDR1 LGHNA, CDR2 YNFKEQ. The CDR3 spans 16 residues. Written as DNA, the CDR3 is TGTGCCAGCAGCCAAGCGGCTAGCGGTGCTTCCTACAAGCATTACTTC. Its protein is CASSQAASGASYKHYF.

This clonotype was seen repeatedly, ten times or more. The chain carries TRBV28 and TRBJ2-7; D possibly uses TRBD1 or TRBD2 (5 bases each). Germline CDR1 MDHEN, CDR2 SYDVKM. V was pared by 7 bases and J by 4 bases, with 32 bases between. This CDR3 contains 19 residues. The CDR3 region has the DNA TGTGCCAGCACCCCACGGGGTATGCCTCGACAGCAGCCGGTGTACGAGCAGTACTTC. It translates to CASTPRGMPRQQPVYEQYF.

J is TRBJ2-3 and V is TRBV6-4, with 8 bases lining up with TRBD2. This CDR3 has 14 amino acids. CDR1 and CDR2 (germline): MRHNA, SNTAGT. With V trimmed by 8 bases and J by 6 bases, 10 bases remained unmatched. The CDR3 loop reads CASSQAGGRDTQYF. The CDR3 region has the DNA TGTGCCAGCTCACAGGCGGGGGGAAGGGATACGCAGTATTTT.

This clonotype ranks as medium-sized. CDR3 nucleotides: TGTGCCAGCAGCTTAGCGTCCCTAGATCGATCGCAGTATTTT. It yields the protein CASSLASLDRSQYF. This chain joins TRBV11-2 and TRBJ2-3, with D hard to call. Per the germline V gene, CDR1 is SGHAT and CDR2 is FQNNGV. V was shortened by 1 base and J by 10 bases, with 15 bases between the two germline ends. The CDR3 has 14 amino acids.

About this clonotype itself: This may come from a read error, since a much larger clone is one base off. This chain uses TRBV12-3 or TRBV12-4 with TRBJ2-1; 9 positions agree with TRBD2. This CDR3 region has 14 residues. The DNA of the CDR3 is TGTGCCAGCGGTTTACCAGCGGGAGGAAATGAGCAGTTCTTC. Translated, it gives CASGLPAGGNEQFF.

As concerns this clonotype: The CDR3 carries no conserved terminal phenylalanine or tryptophan, so it likely arises from a read error. This chain joins TRBV29-1 and TRBJ2-7; D tentatively fits TRBD1 or TRBD2 (7 bases each). This CDR3 has 15 amino acids. CDR1 and CDR2 (germline): SQVTM, ANQGSEA. V lost 6 bases to trimming and J lost 4 bases, with 22 bases between them. The CDR3 nucleotides are TGCAGCGTCGGGGGGCTAGGGGGCAGTAGGTACGAGCAGTACTTA. It is translated as CSVGGLGGSRYEQYL.